This T cell receptor (beta chain) was identified during a study of blood T cell repertoires in COVID-19. This table comes from immunoSEQ multiplex PCR, and its TCRdb copy is limited to in-frame clones, with some not included. The sample holds fewer than 70,000 clones, 65% to 80% seen once. V gave up 4 bases and J gave up 5 bases; unmatched junction bases: 9. Germline-derived CDR1 and CDR2 are KGHSH and LQKENI. CDR3 length: 16 amino acids. This TCR came from a man aged 30-40 years with COVID-19, enrolled during active disease. Sequencing was done on a sample of peripheral blood. The rearrangement uses TRBV18 and TRBJ2-5, with 11 bases fitting TRBD2. The CDR3 DNA sequence: TGTGCCAGCTCACTACGTAGCGGGAGGGCCGATGAGACCCAGTACTTC. This codes for CASSLRSGRADETQYF.